This is a list of T cell receptor beta chains from one sample in a study of cytomegalovirus exposure and HLA in healthy donors. Sequencing used immunoSEQ multiplex PCR; TCRdb keeps in-frame clones, though not all of them. This sample carries 180,000 or so clones, about four fifths of them seen once, and the ten largest clones take about 0.1%. Source material: PBMCs. The source of these receptors is a boy aged 2 to 10 in good health and CMV-seronegative. CDR3s include the opening cysteine and the closing phenylalanine or tryptophan. Fields, in order: J gene, clone size, V gene, CDR3 protein. Some rows have no size entry. The others give once, few or many, or a class for an expanded clone.

j_call: TRBJ2-3
clone_size: -
v_call: TRBV7-2
cdr3_aa: CAIRGEARHTDTQYF

j_call: TRBJ1-2
clone_size: few
v_call: TRBV2
cdr3_aa: CASRKETGNYGYTF

j_call: TRBJ2-5
clone_size: -
v_call: TRBV5-1
cdr3_aa: CASSGGGGSPETQYF

j_call: TRBJ1-5
clone_size: -
v_call: TRBV4-1
cdr3_aa: CASSHPGGTKGNQPQHF

j_call: TRBJ1-5
clone_size: -
v_call: TRBV21-1
cdr3_aa: CASSKEEWGRSNQPQHF

j_call: TRBJ1-2
clone_size: -
v_call: TRBV13
cdr3_aa: CASSSGTGDHGYTF

j_call: TRBJ2-5
clone_size: -
v_call: TRBV4-3
cdr3_aa: CASSQDLVGGTQYF

j_call: TRBJ2-3
clone_size: -
v_call: TRBV7-2
cdr3_aa: CASSYTGLAGVGTTQYF

j_call: -
clone_size: -
v_call: TRBV13
cdr3_aa: CASSGGDSSYEQYF

j_call: TRBJ2-2
clone_size: -
v_call: TRBV2
cdr3_aa: CASRDGTGNTGELFF

j_call: -
clone_size: -
v_call: TRBV5-3
cdr3_aa: CARSSDRSQTSTYEQYF

j_call: TRBJ2-7
clone_size: -
v_call: TRBV7-2
cdr3_aa: CASSPASGGSAYEQYF

j_call: TRBJ1-2
clone_size: -
v_call: TRBV6-6
cdr3_aa: CASSPRGVKGYGYTF

j_call: TRBJ1-1
clone_size: -
v_call: TRBV11-1
cdr3_aa: CASSPGGRFEAFF

j_call: TRBJ2-7
clone_size: once
v_call: TRBV6-5
cdr3_aa: CASSLRLAGESYEQYF

j_call: TRBJ2-5
clone_size: -
v_call: TRBV2
cdr3_aa: CASSEAPAGGGQETQYF

j_call: TRBJ2-7
clone_size: once
v_call: TRBV5-5
cdr3_aa: CASSPLAGVSPSYEQYF

j_call: TRBJ1-5
clone_size: -
v_call: TRBV7-9
cdr3_aa: CASGETGSNQPQHF

j_call: TRBJ1-3
clone_size: -
v_call: TRBV7-6
cdr3_aa: CASSLQDLRTLSSGNTIYF

j_call: TRBJ2-7
clone_size: -
v_call: TRBV6-6
cdr3_aa: CASSSGTGGFYEQYF

j_call: TRBJ2-5
clone_size: -
v_call: TRBV5-1
cdr3_aa: CASSLDSGEETQYF

j_call: TRBJ2-1
clone_size: -
v_call: TRBV7-2
cdr3_aa: CASSKSHSNEQFF

j_call: TRBJ2-2
clone_size: once
v_call: TRBV13
cdr3_aa: CASSPYPIIAENTGELFF

j_call: TRBJ2-3
clone_size: -
v_call: TRBV2
cdr3_aa: CASGLAGGRSTDTQYF

j_call: TRBJ2-1
clone_size: -
v_call: TRBV7-6
cdr3_aa: CASSLSYRDRFFDEQFF

j_call: TRBJ2-7
clone_size: -
v_call: TRBV5-6
cdr3_aa: CASSTGIYEQYF

j_call: TRBJ2-3
clone_size: -
v_call: TRBV7-9
cdr3_aa: CASSLGTSGSTDTQYF

j_call: TRBJ2-3
clone_size: -
v_call: TRBV7-3
cdr3_aa: CASSLRGAGGFTDTQYF

j_call: TRBJ1-5
clone_size: few
v_call: TRBV6-6
cdr3_aa: CATTGPEGQPQHF

j_call: TRBJ1-2
clone_size: -
v_call: TRBV6-1
cdr3_aa: CASSEHRGVGYTF

j_call: TRBJ1-2
clone_size: few
v_call: TRBV9
cdr3_aa: CASSVGTGGRGYTF

j_call: TRBJ2-6
clone_size: -
v_call: TRBV5-1
cdr3_aa: CASSPLAGSGANVLTF